These 26 T cell receptor beta chains originate from one sample sequenced in a study of blood T cell repertoires in COVID-19. TCRdb keeps only in-frame clones here, not all; method: immunoSEQ multiplex PCR. This table has 100,000 to 150,000 clones, about 80% appearing once. The sequenced material came from peripheral blood. The receptors originated from a woman aged 45-59 years with acute or convalescent COVID-19.

This chain uses TRBV20-1 with TRBJ1-2; 7 bases align to TRBD1. Germline-derived CDR1 and CDR2 are DFQATT and SNEGSKA (reference sequence). The V segment lost 3 bases and the J segment 2 bases; nucleotides outside the gene matches: 3. This CDR3 is 13 amino acids long. The CDR3 coding sequence is TGCAGTGCTAGTACAGGGGTAAACTATGGCTACACCTTC. Translation gives CSASTGVNYGYTF.

The chain has TRBV18 and TRBJ2-1; D unresolved. Germline lookup yields CDR1 KGHSH and CDR2 LQKENI. V lost 5 bases and J lost 3, with 11 bases in between. The CDR3 is made up of 14 amino acids. This CDR3 is CASSSARFYNEQFF. The CDR3 coding sequence is TGTGCCAGCTCATCAGCGCGGTTCTACAATGAGCAGTTCTTC.

This chain links TRBV24-1 with TRBJ2-6; no definite D call. The CDR3 is 14 residues long. Per germline, CDR1 KGHDR and CDR2 SFDVKD. The ends were cut back, 5 bases at V and 0 bases at J, with 4 bases in the middle. As DNA, the CDR3 is TGTGCCACCAGTGGGGCCTCTGGGGCCAACGTCCTGACTTTC. The encoded protein is CATSGASGANVLTF.

The chain has TRBV6-4 and TRBJ1-1; possibly TRBD1 for D (6 bases). Germline V gene lookup returns CDR1 MRHNA and CDR2 SNTAGT. The CDR3 has 14 amino acids. Between the trimmed V and J ends, which lost 6 bases and 5 bases, there was a span of 16 bases. This CDR3 is CASSLTQGGTEAFF. CDR3 coding DNA: TGTGCCAGCAGCTTAACACAGGGAGGGACTGAAGCTTTCTTT.

The genes are TRBV4-1 and TRBJ1-1; TRBD1 matches at 8 bases. The CDR3 is 15 amino acids. Losses at the gene ends were 5 bases for V and 11 bases for J; bases not matched to a gene: 16. CDR1 and CDR2 from the germline V gene are MGHRA and YSYEKL. The CDR3 region is CASSDADRAFSRAFF. The CDR3 DNA sequence: TGCGCCAGCAGCGACGCGGACAGGGCCTTCTCGAGGGCTTTCTTT.

V gene TRBV5-4 combines with J gene TRBJ2-1, with a weak D call TRBD2 (7 bases). There are 16 residues in the CDR3. Trimming pared 6 bases from V and 0 bases from J, leaving 16 bases between. Germline V gene lookup returns CDR1 SGHNT and CDR2 YYREEE (reference sequence). CDR3 nucleotides: TGTGCCAGCACCCTGGGGGGCGGGAGCTCCTACAATGAGCAGTTCTTC. Protein sequence: CASTLGGGSSYNEQFF.

The V call is TRBV2, the J call TRBJ1-1; perhaps TRBD1 as D (6 bases). CDR3 length: 16 residues. V was cut by 6 bases and J by 4 bases, with 21 bases left in between. Germline lookup yields CDR1 SNHLY and CDR2 FYNNEI. CDR3 residues: CASRYPIETGPTEAFF. CDR3 DNA sequence: TGTGCCAGCAGATATCCCATTGAGACAGGACCCACTGAAGCTTTCTTT. The whole variable domain, filled in from reference TRBV2 and TRBJ1-1, reads EPEVTQTPSHQVTQMGQEVILRCVPISNHLYFYWYRQILGQKVEFLVSFYNNEISEKSEIFDDQFSVERPDGSNFTLKIRSTKLEDSAMYFCASRYPIETGPTEAFFGQGTRLTVV.

The CDR3 region is CASSLSGGNPRTEAFF. Here the CDR3 DNA reads TGTGCCAGCAGTTTATCAGGGGGCAACCCGCGGACTGAAGCTTTCTTT. This sequence joins TRBV27 and TRBJ1-1; 7 nucleotides line up with TRBD1. The CDR3 has 16 residues. J gave up 5 bases and V 0 bases, and 9 bases lay outside the gene matches. Per germline, CDR1 MNHEY and CDR2 SMNVEV (reference sequence).

The V call is TRBV2, the J call TRBJ2-6, with TRBD1 matching over 7 bases. The CDR3 has 15 residues. Trimming cost V 8 bases and J 0 bases; bases outside gene matches: 4. Germline CDR1 is SNHLY and CDR2 is FYNNEI. CDR3 loop: CASRQGDSGANVLTF. The CDR3 DNA sequence: TGTGCCAGCCGACAGGGAGACTCTGGGGCCAACGTCCTGACTTTC.

Here the CDR3 reads CSASVAGGETQYF. The CDR3 DNA reads as TGCAGTGCTAGTGTGGCGGGAGGAGAGACCCAGTACTTC. The chain joins TRBV20-1 to TRBJ2-5; TRBD2 matches at 8 bases. This CDR3 is 13 amino acids long. Looked up from germline, CDR1 is DFQATT and CDR2 is SNEGSKA (reference sequence). V shed 3 bases, J shed 4 bases, and the junction held 4 bases outside the gene matches.

This chain connects TRBV2 to TRBJ1-6; the D is unclear. Trimming cost V 2 bases and J 1 base, with 3 bases left between them. From germline, CDR1 is SNHLY and CDR2 FYNNEI. CDR3 length: 14 residues. The CDR3 nucleotides are TGTGCCAGCAGTGAACAATCCTATAATTCACCCCTCCACTTT. As protein: CASSEQSYNSPLHF.

This clone has a single count. The genes are TRBV18 and TRBJ2-1; 8 bases are shared with TRBD1. The CDR3 is 13 residues long. The ends lost 5 bases at V and 10 bases at J; junction bases unmatched: 7. Germline V gene lookup returns CDR1 KGHSH and CDR2 LQKENI. CDR3 coding DNA: TGTGCCAGCTCAGTGCAGGGGGCTGCGGAGCAGTTCTTC. It is translated as CASSVQGAAEQFF.

The chain joins TRBV2 to TRBJ2-7; D gene ambiguous. Trimming took 3 bases from V and 1 from J, leaving 4 bases between them. The CDR3 sequence is 12 residues long. In germline, CDR1 is SNHLY, CDR2 FYNNEI. In DNA form, the CDR3 reads TGTGCCAGCAGTGATCTGTCCTACGAGCAGTACTTC. This encodes CASSDLSYEQYF.

This clone was recorded only once. The chain has TRBV9 and TRBJ2-5; the D gene is possibly TRBD1 (6 bases). V was pared by 3 bases and J by 5 bases, with 14 bases between. The CDR3 totals 14 residues. Germline-derived CDR1 and CDR2 are SGDLS and YYNGEE. This CDR3 is CASSAAQGGETQYF. Written as DNA, the CDR3 is TGTGCCAGCAGCGCCGCACAGGGCGGGGAGACCCAGTACTTC.

The V and J genes are TRBV7-9 and TRBJ1-3; the D gene is possibly TRBD1 (5 bases). The V gene lost 6 bases and the J gene lost 4 bases, with 13 bases spanning the gap. This CDR3 has 14 amino acids. Germline V gene sequence: CDR1 SEHNR, CDR2 FQNEAQ (reference sequence). In DNA form, the CDR3 reads TGTGCCAGCAGAGAGAAGGGGCCGGGAAACACCATATATTTT. The encoded protein is CASREKGPGNTIYF.

The rearrangement uses TRBV2 and TRBJ1-2; 12 nucleotides match TRBD1. The CDR3 is 14 residues long. The germline V gene encodes CDR1 SNHLY and CDR2 FYNNEI. J lost 8 bases, V lost 3 bases, and 4 bases had no gene match. The CDR3 sequence: CASSEGTGGMGYTF. The CDR3 coding sequence is TGTGCCAGCAGTGAGGGGACAGGGGGCATGGGCTACACCTTC.

This chain joins TRBV5-1 and TRBJ1-2, with D tentatively TRBD1 (6 bases). Trimming pared 4 bases from V and 7 bases from J, leaving 11 bases between. Germline V gene lookup returns CDR1 SGHRS and CDR2 YFSETQ. This CDR3 comprises 12 residues. In nucleotides, the CDR3 is TGCGCCAGCAGCGAAACAGGGAGTGGCTACACCTTC. This translates into CASSETGSGYTF.

V gene TRBV28 combines with J gene TRBJ1-3; the D gene is possibly TRBD1 (6 bases). Trimming removed 7 bases from V and 2 bases from J, with 9 bases in between. This CDR3 region has 13 residues. CDR1 MDHEN and CDR2 SYDVKM come from the germline V gene. In DNA, the CDR3 is TGTGCCAGCACCGGGACAACTGGAAACACCATATATTTT. Translated: CASTGTTGNTIYF.

The chain couples TRBV6-4 to TRBJ2-3, with TRBD1 matching over 11 bases. The CDR3 is made up of 15 amino acids. After removal of 4 bases from V and 6 bases from J, the junction contained 6 bases not matched to a gene. Germline lookup yields CDR1 MRHNA and CDR2 SNTAGT. The CDR3 protein is CASSAGTGGLDTQYF. The CDR3, as DNA: TGTGCCAGCAGTGCCGGGACAGGGGGTTTGGATACGCAGTATTTT.

This clone has a single count. This chain links TRBV19 with TRBJ2-1; maybe TRBD2 (6 bases). Germline CDR1 and CDR2: LNHDA and SQIVND (reference sequence). CDR3 size: 17 residues. The V and J ends lost 1 base and 4 bases respectively, with 17 bases between them. CDR3 nucleotide sequence: TGTGCCAGTAGTATAGTCCGGACTACAAAGGGTTACAATGAGCAGTTCTTC. Its protein is CASSIVRTTKGYNEQFF.

This sequence joins TRBV7-9 and TRBJ2-1; TRBD2 aligns across 7 bases. V dropped 3 bases and J dropped 4; count of bases not matched to a gene: 3. Germline CDR1 reads SEHNR; CDR2 reads FQNEAQ (reference sequence). The CDR3 runs 14 residues. CDR3 sequence: CASSFSSGYNEQFF. The CDR3 DNA reads TGTGCCAGCAGCTTCTCTAGCGGATACAATGAGCAGTTCTTC. Drawing the rest from reference TRBV7-9 and TRBJ2-1, the complete variable domain is DTGVSQNPRHKITKRGQNVTFRCDPISEHNRLYWYRQTLGQGPEFLTYFQNEAQLEKSRLLSDRFSAERPKGSFSTLEIQRTEQGDSAMYLCASSFSSGYNEQFFGPGTRLTVL.

This chain links TRBV13 with TRBJ2-3, with TRBD1 identical over 7 bases. CDR1 and CDR2 (germline): PRHDT, FYEKMQ (reference sequence). V shed 5 bases, J shed 0 bases, and the junction held 5 bases outside the gene matches. The CDR3 covers 15 residues. CDR3: CASSRTGTSTDTQYF. CDR3 sequence (DNA): TGTGCCAGCAGCCGGACAGGAACTAGCACAGATACGCAGTATTTT.

The chain joins TRBV18 to TRBJ1-5; no definite D call. The germline V and J ends were trimmed by 6 bases and 5 bases, with 14 bases remaining between them. The CDR3 has 14 amino acids. The V gene's germline CDR1 is KGHSH and CDR2 LQKENI. CDR3 loop: CASSDYSKDQPQHF. The CDR3 DNA is TGTGCCAGCTCCGATTACAGTAAAGATCAGCCCCAGCATTTT.

Here the CDR3 reads CASRLQGRVYEQYF. In nucleotides, the CDR3 is TGTGCCAGCAGGCTACAGGGTCGAGTCTACGAGCAGTACTTC. The chain has TRBV2 and TRBJ2-7; perhaps TRBD1 as D (6 bases). Deletions cut 6 bases from V and 3 bases from J, with 15 bases between. CDR1 SNHLY and CDR2 FYNNEI come from the germline V gene. The CDR3 runs to 14 residues.

V is TRBV12-3 or TRBV12-4 and J is TRBJ1-1; perhaps TRBD1 as D (5 bases). The CDR3 extends over 13 amino acids. The V gene lost 1 base and the J gene lost 8 bases, with 11 bases spanning the gap. The CDR3 sequence is CASSLGGFEEAFF. CDR3 coding DNA: TGTGCCAGCAGTTTAGGGGGCTTTGAGGAAGCTTTCTTT.

The chain uses TRBV3-1 (or the pseudogene TRBV3-2) and TRBJ2-1; the match to TRBD2 covers 8 bases. Germline V lookup: CDR1 LGHDT, CDR2 YNNKEL (reference sequence). The CDR3 length is 14 residues. J was trimmed by 4 bases and V by 3 bases; bases with no gene match: 2. This CDR3 reads CASSQASGYNEQFF. In DNA form, the CDR3 reads TGTGCCAGCAGCCAGGCTAGCGGGTACAATGAGCAGTTCTTC.